What follows are 14 T cell receptor beta chains derived from one specimen sequenced in a study of response to subunit inactivated influenza vaccine. TCRdb re-analysed the RT-PCR reads in MiXCR, keeping a single row per CDR3 protein. The sample shows fewer than 600,000 distinct CDR3 sequences, around 7.7% of them seen only once. The material was PBMCs from blood, obtained about 23 months after vaccination. The receptors derive from a man in his fifties or sixties who received an inactivated influenza vaccine.

This clonotype came up many times. V gene TRBV20-1 combines with J gene TRBJ2-3, with 8 bases matching TRBD1. The CDR3 is 17 amino acids. Trimming took 4 bases from V and 3 from J; bases not matched to a gene: 15. Germline CDR1 is DFQATT and CDR2 is SNEGSKA (reference sequence). CDR3: CSAIPPRGHRRTDTQYF. DNA for the CDR3: TGCAGTGCTATACCTCCCAGGGGGCATCGTAGAACAGATACGCAGTATTTT.

DNA of the CDR3: TGCAGCGTTGCTCTGGCGGGAGCCTTCGAGCAGTACTTC. Translated: CSVALAGAFEQYF. This chain links TRBV29-1 with TRBJ2-7; TRBD2 aligns across 7 bases. V lost 4 bases to trimming and J lost 6 bases; unmatched junction nucleotides: 9. The CDR3 contains 13 residues. Germline values: CDR1 SQVTM, CDR2 ANQGSEA.

The CDR3 DNA sequence: TGTGCCATCTGGCGGGGGGGGATAAGCGAGCAGTTCTTC. Translation: CAIWRGGISEQFF. The chain combines TRBV10-3 with TRBJ2-1; 9 bases are a match to TRBD2. Germline CDR1 ENHRY, CDR2 SYGVKD. The CDR3 totals 13 residues. The trim removed 8 bases at V and 10 bases at J, leaving 9 bases unmatched.

The gene calls are TRBV20-1 and TRBJ2-5; the match to TRBD1 covers 12 bases. The CDR3 is made up of 15 amino acids. Trimming took 3 bases from V and 4 from J; bases not matched to a gene: 6. Germline loops: CDR1 DFQATT, CDR2 SNEGSKA (reference sequence). CDR3 nucleotide sequence: TGCAGTGCTAGTCCCGGGACAGGGGGCCGAGAGACCCAGTACTTC. Its translation is CSASPGTGGRETQYF.

This clonotype was observed at least ten times. The chain joins TRBV7-2 to TRBJ2-7; 9 nucleotides agree with TRBD2. Germline V CDR1 and CDR2: SGHTA, FQGNSA. The CDR3 is 14 residues long. Trimming cost V 1 base and J 2 bases; bases outside gene matches: 0. This CDR3 reads CASSLGGRAYEQYF. Written as DNA, the CDR3 is TGTGCCAGCAGCTTAGGCGGGAGGGCCTACGAGCAGTACTTC.

The chain uses TRBV4-3 and TRBJ2-7; 7 bases are shared with TRBD1. CDR1 and CDR2 from the germline V gene are LGHNA and YSLEER. The CDR3 loop spans 14 amino acids. V was pared by 4 bases and J by 8 bases, with 11 bases of the junction left unmatched. CDR3 sequence (DNA): TGCGCCAGCAGCCTCGGGACAGTGGACTCGAAGCAGTACTTC. Encoded protein: CASSLGTVDSKQYF.

This clonotype was seen more than once but under ten times. With a much larger clone just one base away, this may be a read error. CDR3 loop: CASRQSSYEQYF. In nucleotides, the CDR3 is TGTGCCAGCAGACAGAGCTCCTACGAGCAGTACTTC. The chain uses TRBV5-6 and TRBJ2-7; D not resolved. CDR3 length: 12 amino acids. Germline V gene sequence: CDR1 SGHDT, CDR2 YYEEEE. Trimming took 5 bases from V and 0 from J, leaving 6 bases between them.

This sequence joins TRBV12-3 or TRBV12-4 and TRBJ2-1, with TRBD2 identical over 8 bases. V lost 3 bases and J lost 8; bases outside the gene matches: 6. CDR3 length: 14 amino acids. CDR3 region: CASSFGRGAYEQFF. The CDR3 DNA follows: TGTGCCAGCAGTTTTGGGCGGGGGGCGTATGAGCAGTTCTTC.

This clonotype was seen many times. The chain couples TRBV7-6 to TRBJ2-3; D gene uncertain. Germline CDR1 reads SGHVS; CDR2 reads FNYEAQ. Deletions cut 1 base from V and 4 bases from J, with 6 bases between. The CDR3 covers 13 residues. The CDR3 sequence: CASSLGTADTQYF. The CDR3 bases are TGTGCCAGCAGCTTAGGGACGGCAGATACGCAGTATTTT. The variable domain in full, completed from reference TRBV7-6 and TRBJ2-3, reads GAGVSQSPRYKVTKRGQDVALRCDPISGHVSLYWYRQALGQGPEFLTYFNYEAQQDKSGLPNDRFSAERPEGSISTLTIQRTEQRDSAMYRCASSLGTADTQYFGPGTRLTVL.

In its sample, this clonotype was seen many times. The genes are TRBV3-1 and TRBJ2-1, with a possible D match to TRBD1 (6 bases). This CDR3 spans 15 amino acids. Deletions cut 2 bases from V and 5 bases from J, with 13 bases between. Germline assignment: CDR1 LGHDT and CDR2 YNNKEL (reference sequence). The CDR3 sequence: CASSQLRTVNNEQFF. Written as DNA, the CDR3 is TGTGCCAGCAGCCAACTTAGGACAGTCAACAATGAGCAGTTCTTC.

This clonotype was counted only a few times. The chain uses TRBV7-2 and TRBJ2-1; D unresolved. This CDR3 is built from 15 residues. From germline, CDR1 is SGHTA and CDR2 FQGNSA. With 1 base removed from V and 5 bases from J, the gap between germline ends came to 12 bases. CDR3 bases: TGTGCCAGCAGCTTAGGAAGGGCCCTAAACAATGAGCAGTTCTTC. Its translation: CASSLGRALNNEQFF.

Remarks on this clonotype: A much larger clonotype is one base distant, so this may be a read error. This chain connects TRBV4-2 to TRBJ2-3, with unresolved D. V dropped 0 bases and J dropped 4 bases, with 11 bases sitting between them. The CDR3 is made up of 15 amino acids. The germline gives CDR1 LGHNA, CDR2 YNFKEQ. CDR3 protein: CASSQDISNSDTQYF. DNA of the CDR3: TGTGCCAGCAGCCAAGATATCTCTAACTCAGATACGCAGTATTTT.

This clonotype was detected many times. CDR3 sequence reads: CASSSGTSGGTDTQYF. CDR3 nucleotide sequence: TGCGCCAGCAGCTCCGGGACTAGCGGGGGCACAGATACGCAGTATTTT. This chain connects TRBV5-1 to TRBJ2-3; 13 positions match TRBD2. The CDR3 sequence is 16 residues long. The germline gives CDR1 SGHRS, CDR2 YFSETQ. The ends lost 3 bases at V and 1 base at J; junction bases unmatched: 2.

This chain links TRBV5-1 with TRBJ1-5; 9 bases align to TRBD1. The V gene end was trimmed by 2 bases and the J gene end by 5 bases; junction bases not matched to a gene: 2. The CDR3 covers 14 residues. CDR1 is SGHRS, CDR2 YFSETQ, per germline. The CDR3 loop is CASSLGDRDQPQHF. The CDR3 nucleotides read TGCGCCAGCAGCTTAGGGGACAGGGATCAGCCCCAGCATTTT.